This T cell receptor (beta chain) was found in a study of shared clonotypes between healthy human individuals. The germline CDR1 and CDR2 sequences are SGHRS and YFSETQ. The V end lost 2 bases, the J end lost 2 bases, and 9 bases lay between the germline ends. The length of the CDR3 is 14 residues. General study results and limits: Clonotypes shared by all four sorted-subset donors had higher generation probabilities than non-shared clonotypes.

Libraries were prepared by immunoSEQ multiplex PCR; TCRdb keeps only in-frame clonotypes and omits some of them. The table lists roughly 1 million clones, around 76% of them singletons, with 1.4% to 1.5% in the top ten. Comment on this clone: The antigen remains unidentified.

This TCR came from a man between 18 and 29 years old in good health. The V call is TRBV5-1, the J call TRBJ2-3; no definite D call. Sequenced: memory CD4+ T cells sorted from blood. The sample's subset: CD45RA-negative fraction. This CDR3 reads CASSLNPPTDTQYF. In DNA form, the CDR3 reads TGCGCCAGCAGCTTAAATCCCCCCACAGATACGCAGTATTTT.